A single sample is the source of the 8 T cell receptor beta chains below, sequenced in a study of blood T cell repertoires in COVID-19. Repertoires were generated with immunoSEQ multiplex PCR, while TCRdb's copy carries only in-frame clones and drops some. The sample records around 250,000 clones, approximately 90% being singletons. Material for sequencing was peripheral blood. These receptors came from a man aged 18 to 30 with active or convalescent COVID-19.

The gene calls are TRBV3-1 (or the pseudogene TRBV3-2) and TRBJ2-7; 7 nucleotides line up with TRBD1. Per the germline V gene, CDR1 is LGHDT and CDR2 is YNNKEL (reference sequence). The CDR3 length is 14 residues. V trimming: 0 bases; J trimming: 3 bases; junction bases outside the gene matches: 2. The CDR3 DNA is TGTGCCAGCAGCCAAGAAGGGGGCCGCTACGAGCAGTACTTC. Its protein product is CASSQEGGRYEQYF.

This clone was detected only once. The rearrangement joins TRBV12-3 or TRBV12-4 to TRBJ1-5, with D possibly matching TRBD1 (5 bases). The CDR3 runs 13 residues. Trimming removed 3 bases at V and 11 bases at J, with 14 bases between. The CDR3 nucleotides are TGTGCCAGCAGTTTCCGGGGGGGGAGCTCCCAGCATTTT. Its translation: CASSFRGGSSQHF.

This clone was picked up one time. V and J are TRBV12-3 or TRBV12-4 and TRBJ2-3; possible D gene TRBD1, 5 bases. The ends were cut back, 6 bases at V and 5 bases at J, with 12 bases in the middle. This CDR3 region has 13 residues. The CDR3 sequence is CASSKGLGDTQYF. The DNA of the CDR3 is TGTGCCAGCAGCAAGGGGCTGGGAGATACGCAGTATTTT.

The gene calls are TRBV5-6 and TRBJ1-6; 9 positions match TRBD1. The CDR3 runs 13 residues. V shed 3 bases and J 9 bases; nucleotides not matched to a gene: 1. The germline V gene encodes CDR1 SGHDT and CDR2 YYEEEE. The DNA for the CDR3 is TGTGCCAGCAGCTGGACAGGGGTTTCACCCCTCCACTTT. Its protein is CASSWTGVSPLHF.

Here the CDR3 DNA reads TGTGCCAGCAGCCCGGGACAGGGGATCGAAAAACTGTTTTTT. Residues: CASSPGQGIEKLFF. The J gene is TRBJ1-4, the V gene TRBV6-6, with TRBD1 identical over 10 bases. Germline V lookup: CDR1 MNHNY, CDR2 SVGAGI (reference sequence). V was clipped by 6 bases and J by 8 bases; unmatched bases: 6. This CDR3 comprises 14 residues.

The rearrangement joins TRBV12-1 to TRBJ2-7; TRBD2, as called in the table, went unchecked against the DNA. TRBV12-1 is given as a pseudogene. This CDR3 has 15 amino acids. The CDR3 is CASSLGLCVLPEQYF. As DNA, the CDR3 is TGTGCCAGCAGCTTGGGACTGTGCGTACTTCCCGAGCAGTACTTC.

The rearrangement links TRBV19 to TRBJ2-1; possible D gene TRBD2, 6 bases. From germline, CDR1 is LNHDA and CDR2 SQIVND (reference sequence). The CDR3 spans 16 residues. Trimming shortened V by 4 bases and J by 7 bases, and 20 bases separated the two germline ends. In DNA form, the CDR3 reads TGTGCCAGTAGTACCTGGGACGGAGGGTCTCGTAATGAGCAGTTCTTC. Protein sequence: CASSTWDGGSRNEQFF.

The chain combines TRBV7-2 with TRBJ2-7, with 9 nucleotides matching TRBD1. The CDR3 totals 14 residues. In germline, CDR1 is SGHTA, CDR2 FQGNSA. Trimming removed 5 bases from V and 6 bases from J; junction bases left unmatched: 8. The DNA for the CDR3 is TGTGCCAGCAGCACCGGACAGGGGATGGGCGAGCAGTACTTC. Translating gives CASSTGQGMGEQYF.